The next 32 T cell receptor beta chains were all read from a single sample in a study of regulatory T cells in long-lasting Graves disease (dated by TCRdb to the early 2020s). This specimen's time point label, per the study, means: newly diagnosed GD, antithyroid drugs for less than 3 months. RNA was extracted from PBMCs in TRIzol for both TCR sequencing and RNA sequencing. The library was generated by multiplex PCR. The instrument was an Illumina HiSeq 4000. CDR3 regions were amplified by Arm-PCR with iRepertoire HTBI primers to construct TCR beta libraries. TCRdb handled the public reads itself, with Q25 trimming in fastp and clone calling in MiXCR, and kept productive beta chains. When rows share a CDR3 protein, they turn into one entry using the most common DNA and genes. Present in this sample are hundreds of thousands of distinct CDR3 sequences, roughly 15% of which were seen just once. The ten largest clones add up to around 7.6% of the sample.

The same sample was also studied in work on T cells in Graves' hyperthyroidism and ophthalmopathy.

The specimen was peripheral blood mononuclear cells (PBMCs), collected at new diagnosis, from a patient treated with antithyroid drugs. Receptors originate from a woman aged 40 to 50 with Graves disease. Donor details come from another sample of the same person, matched by shared clones.

In regard to this clonotype: The likely explanation is a read error, given a far larger clone one base away. The chain uses TRBV11-3 and TRBJ2-1; 7 nucleotides align to TRBD2. This CDR3 contains 17 residues. The V gene's germline CDR1 is SGHNT and CDR2 YENEEA. CDR3 protein: CASSSSRWGGGENGQFF. In DNA, the CDR3 is TGTGCCAGCAGTTCATCCCGGTGGGGGGGTGGCGAGAATGGGCAGTTCTTC.

This rearrangement joins TRBV30 to TRBJ2-6, with a tentative D call TRBD2 (5 bases). The CDR3 spans 16 residues. Trimming removed 1 base at V and 0 bases at J, with 10 bases between. CDR1 and CDR2 from the germline V gene are GTSNPN and SVGIG (reference sequence). This CDR3 reads CAWSADWISGANVLTF. The CDR3 DNA reads as TGTGCCTGGAGTGCGGACTGGATCTCTGGGGCCAACGTCCTGACTTTC.

This clonotype was detected many times. This rearrangement joins TRBV27 to TRBJ2-5; D is undetermined. The CDR3 spans 16 residues. V was trimmed by 0 bases and J by 1 base, leaving 12 bases between them. Germline V gene data show CDR1 as MNHEY and CDR2 as SMNVEV (reference sequence). The chain's CDR3 is CASSLSYEPAQETQYF. DNA for the CDR3: TGTGCCAGCAGTTTATCATATGAACCAGCCCAAGAGACCCAGTACTTC.

This clonotype was seen at least ten times. The rearrangement uses TRBV10-3 and TRBJ2-7, with 8 bases fitting TRBD1. Trimming removed 7 bases from V and 5 bases from J; junction bases left unmatched: 10. This CDR3 has 14 residues. CDR1 is ENHRY and CDR2 is SYGVKD in the germline V gene. CDR3 sequence (DNA): TGTGCCATCAATCGACAGGGGCCGGTCGACGAGCAGTACTTC. Translating gives CAINRQGPVDEQYF.

CDR3 amino acids: CASSSAGGPTYEQYF. DNA of the CDR3: TGTGCCAGCAGCTCCGCAGGGGGGCCTACCTACGAGCAGTACTTC. The genes are TRBV7-2 and TRBJ2-7; maybe TRBD1 (7 bases). Germline CDR1 and CDR2: SGHTA and FQGNSA. This CDR3 has 15 amino acids. V lost 4 bases and J 2 bases, leaving 15 bases between the germline ends.

This clonotype was recorded many times. This chain joins TRBV28 and TRBJ2-5; a possible D gene is TRBD1 (5 bases). CDR3 size: 13 residues. Per the germline V gene, CDR1 is MDHEN and CDR2 is SYDVKM. The ends were cut back, 6 bases at V and 2 bases at J, with 10 bases in the middle. The CDR3 DNA is TGTGCCAGCAGGACAGAGGTGCAAGAGACCCAGTACTTC. It yields the protein CASRTEVQETQYF.

With regard to this clonotype: Since a much larger clone is just one base distant, this may be a read error. The chain has TRBV6-2 or TRBV6-3 and TRBJ2-1; 13 bases map to TRBD2. The trim removed 6 bases at V and 11 bases at J, leaving 13 bases unmatched. This CDR3 region has 16 residues. Germline-derived CDR1 and CDR2 are MNHEY and SVGEGT. The CDR3 protein is CASSPLGLAGINKQFF. The CDR3 DNA is TGTGCCAGCAGCCCGTTGGGACTAGCGGGAATTAATAAGCAGTTCTTC.

This clonotype occurred many times. The chain links TRBV12-3 or TRBV12-4 to TRBJ1-1; tentative D call: TRBD1 (6 bases). Trimming stripped 6 bases from V and 1 base from J, with 21 bases between. CDR3 length: 17 amino acids. The DNA of the CDR3 is TGTGCCAGCAGCCGCGTATCGGGGGGCGCGGGGAACACTGAAGCTTTCTTT. Its protein is CASSRVSGGAGNTEAFF.

In its sample, this clonotype was seen many times. The V call is TRBV28, the J call TRBJ2-7; D may be TRBD2 (5 bases). This CDR3 is built from 16 residues. Trimming left V 6 bases short and J 6 bases short, with 24 bases between. Germline-derived CDR1 and CDR2 are MDHEN and SYDVKM. The CDR3 DNA reads TGTGCCAGCAGCCCAACTGCGGAGGCGGTTACGGGCGAGCAGTACTTC. It codes for CASSPTAEAVTGEQYF.

The rearrangement uses TRBV19 and TRBJ1-4, with 8 bases identical to TRBD1. Germline V gives CDR1 LNHDA, CDR2 SQIVND (reference sequence). With 5 bases clipped from V and 5 bases from J, the junction kept 4 bases outside the gene matches. The CDR3 runs 14 residues. The chain's CDR3 is CASSYRGFNEKLFF. In DNA form, the CDR3 reads TGTGCCAGTAGTTACAGGGGGTTCAATGAAAAACTGTTTTTT.

This clonotype occurred many times. The chain combines TRBV25-1 with TRBJ2-5; D unresolved. This CDR3 has 15 amino acids. The germline gives CDR1 MGHDK, CDR2 SYGVNS. Trimming took off 1 base at V and 1 base at J, with 10 bases between the two ends. CDR3 sequence: CASSEFDGSQETQYF. In nucleotides, the CDR3 is TGTGCCAGCAGTGAATTTGACGGCTCCCAAGAGACCCAGTACTTC.

This clonotype came up many times. The chain carries TRBV3-1 and TRBJ1-1, with 7 nucleotides matching TRBD1. CDR1 and CDR2 (germline): LGHDT, YNNKEL (reference sequence). Trimming removed 4 bases from V and 7 bases from J; junction bases left unmatched: 6. This CDR3 has 13 amino acids. The CDR3 DNA follows: TGTGCCAGCAGCCCAATCTGGACAGGTGAAGCTTTCTTT. Residues: CASSPIWTGEAFF.

The chain links TRBV15 to TRBJ2-3; either TRBD1 or TRBD2 may fit D (5 bases each). The DNA end is a closer match to TRBJ2-5, so the J assignment may be wrong. Germline assignment: CDR1 LNHNV and CDR2 YYDKDF (reference sequence). This CDR3 contains 14 residues. The CDR3 loop reads CATSRDRGEETQYF. The CDR3 bases are TGTGCCACCAGCAGAGACAGAGGGGAGGAGACCCAGTACTTC.

This clonotype was picked up a small number of times. This chain links TRBV19 with TRBJ1-2, with a possible D match to TRBD1 (6 bases). The CDR3 covers 15 residues. Germline CDR1 LNHDA, CDR2 SQIVND (reference sequence). Trimming shortened V by 1 base and J by 4 bases, and 13 bases separated the two germline ends. CDR3 region: CASSIVSRGLYGYTF. CDR3 bases: TGTGCCAGTAGTATAGTCTCCAGGGGTCTCTATGGCTACACCTTC.

This clonotype was observed a handful of times. The V call is TRBV24-1, the J call TRBJ2-2; D possibly corresponds to TRBD2 (6 bases). The CDR3 runs 19 residues. V dropped 0 bases and J dropped 2 bases, with 18 bases sitting between them. Germline loops: CDR1 KGHDR, CDR2 SFDVKD. In nucleotides, the CDR3 is TGTGCCACCAGTGATTTGAAGGGTCCCCTGCGGGAAAACACCGGGGAGCTGTTTTTT. Translation gives CATSDLKGPLRENTGELFF.

This clonotype has only a few counts. V and J are TRBV7-3 and TRBJ2-3; D call uncertain. V was trimmed by 3 bases and J by 6 bases, leaving 10 bases between them. CDR1 and CDR2 (germline): SGHTA, FQGTGA. This CDR3 has 13 amino acids. CDR3 residues: CASSLVPMDTQYF. CDR3 nucleotides: TGTGCCAGCAGCTTGGTCCCAATGGATACGCAGTATTTT.

This clonotype was observed a few times. The V call is TRBV20-1, the J call TRBJ1-2; 8 bases are a match to TRBD1. CDR3 size: 14 residues. Germline-derived CDR1 and CDR2 are DFQATT and SNEGSKA (reference sequence). J was trimmed by 2 bases and V by 5 bases; bases with no gene match: 7. CDR3 nucleotide sequence: TGCAGTGCTCAGGGACAGGATCAAAACTATGGCTACACCTTC. Its protein product is CSAQGQDQNYGYTF.

The chain is built from TRBV24-1 and TRBJ2-2; D not resolved. In germline, CDR1 is KGHDR, CDR2 SFDVKD. The CDR3 contains 14 residues. The V and J ends lost 6 bases and 4 bases respectively, with 11 bases between them. The CDR3 region has the DNA TGTGCCACCAGTCCCGGGTGGGGCACCGGGGAGCTGTTTTTT. This sequence encodes CATSPGWGTGELFF.

This clonotype was seen more than once but under ten times. The chain links TRBV10-2 to TRBJ2-3, with D tentatively TRBD2 (5 bases). CDR3 length: 14 amino acids. Germline V gives CDR1 WSHSY, CDR2 SAAADI. V lost 8 bases to trimming and J lost 2 bases, with 14 bases between them. CDR3 sequence (DNA): TGCGCCAGCGGAGGCCGTTTACTCACAGATACGCAGTATTTT. It encodes CASGGRLLTDTQYF.

This clonotype was counted at least ten times. The chain combines TRBV9 with TRBJ2-2; 9 bases fit TRBD2. Germline CDR1 is SGDLS and CDR2 is YYNGEE. V dropped 3 bases and J dropped 6; count of bases not matched to a gene: 3. The CDR3 covers 14 residues. The CDR3: CASSAGGGAGELFF. The CDR3 DNA sequence: TGTGCCAGCAGCGCTGGCGGGGGGGCCGGGGAGCTGTTTTTT.

This clonotype was picked up a small number of times. The CDR3 reads CSVGAQSDGYTF. CDR3 coding DNA: TGCAGCGTTGGGGCACAGAGTGATGGCTACACCTTC. The chain joins TRBV29-1 to TRBJ1-2; no firm D call. This CDR3 has 12 amino acids. Germline V lookup: CDR1 SQVTM, CDR2 ANQGSEA. The V end was cut by 4 bases, the J end by 6 bases, with 12 bases between.

The genes are TRBV5-6 and TRBJ2-7; D gene unclear. The CDR3 spans 14 residues. V lost 1 base and J 4 bases, leaving 12 bases between the germline ends. Germline CDR1 SGHDT, CDR2 YYEEEE. This CDR3 is CASSLWTDGYEQYF. The DNA of the CDR3 is TGTGCCAGCAGCTTGTGGACCGACGGGTACGAGCAGTACTTC.

Concerning this clonotype: This clone may be a read error of a much larger clone one base away. The V call is TRBV20-1, the J call TRBJ2-5, with D perhaps TRBD1 or TRBD2 (5 bases each). V lost 5 bases and J 5 bases, leaving 6 bases between the germline ends. CDR1 and CDR2 from the germline V gene are DFQATT and SNEGSKA (reference sequence). The CDR3 consists of 10 residues. For the CDR3, the DNA is TGCAGTGCTTGGGGGGAGACCCAGTACTTC. Translation gives CSAWGETQYF.

CDR3 sequence reads: CASSQDAGGNTEAFF. CDR3 DNA: TGTGCCAGCAGCCAAGACGCAGGGGGGAACACTGAAGCTTTCTTT. The chain is built from TRBV4-2 and TRBJ1-1; 7 nucleotides match TRBD1. CDR3 size: 15 residues. Per germline, CDR1 LGHNA and CDR2 YNFKEQ. V lost 0 bases, J lost 1 base, and 2 bases stayed unmatched.

The table lists this clonotype with a few counts. The chain combines TRBV4-1 with TRBJ2-7, with D perhaps matching TRBD2 (6 bases). Per germline, CDR1 MGHRA and CDR2 YSYEKL. The CDR3 consists of 15 residues. V dropped 3 bases and J dropped 7 bases, with 19 bases sitting between them. CDR3 coding DNA: TGCGCCAGCAGCCACCTGTCGGGAGAGGGCCGAGAGCAGTACTTC. Translated, it gives CASSHLSGEGREQYF.

By share, this clonotype ranks as medium-sized. The chain employs TRBV12-3 or TRBV12-4 and TRBJ1-1; no clear D. The CDR3 spans 14 residues. V was clipped by 5 bases and J by 1 base, with 11 bases between them. This CDR3 is CASSPLAANTEAFF. The CDR3 DNA sequence: TGTGCCAGCAGTCCCCTCGCAGCGAACACTGAAGCTTTCTTT.

There are many counts of this clonotype. This rearrangement joins TRBV3-1 to TRBJ1-2; TRBD1 is a possible D gene (5 bases). The CDR3 is 13 residues long. The germline V gene encodes CDR1 LGHDT and CDR2 YNNKEL (reference sequence). Trimming removed 2 bases at V and 5 bases at J, with 9 bases between. In DNA, the CDR3 is TGTGCCAGCAGCCAACCCCAGGGATATGGCTACACCTTC. Its translation: CASSQPQGYGYTF.

This clonotype appeared many times. The chain links TRBV27 to TRBJ2-7; D is perhaps TRBD2 (5 bases). The germline V and J ends were trimmed by 4 bases and 7 bases, with 8 bases remaining between them. The germline gives CDR1 MNHEY, CDR2 SMNVEV (reference sequence). There are 11 residues in the CDR3. CDR3: CASSSGLEQYF. CDR3 bases: TGTGCCAGCAGTTCCGGACTGGAGCAGTACTTC.

The CDR3 protein is CSVEEGQGHTEAFF. The CDR3 DNA reads as TGCAGCGTTGAAGAGGGACAGGGTCACACTGAAGCTTTCTTT. The V call is TRBV29-1, the J call TRBJ1-1; 9 positions agree with TRBD1. Germline trimming cut 0 bases from V and 3 bases from J; bases unmatched to any gene: 2. CDR1 and CDR2 from the germline V gene are SQVTM and ANQGSEA. The CDR3 covers 14 residues.

This clonotype was detected ten times or more. J is TRBJ2-1 and V is TRBV7-2; D is uncertain. This CDR3 is 15 amino acids long. V gave up 1 base and J gave up 6 bases, with 13 bases separating them. Germline V gene lookup returns CDR1 SGHTA and CDR2 FQGNSA. The CDR3 nucleotides are TGTGCCAGCAGCTTAGTGGCCAGCTTCGGCAATGAGCAGTTCTTC. The encoded protein is CASSLVASFGNEQFF.

This clonotype was detected many times. This rearrangement joins TRBV6-2 or TRBV6-3 to TRBJ2-5; the D is unclear. Trimming took off 5 bases at V and 2 bases at J, with 6 bases between the two ends. The CDR3 runs 12 residues. Germline V gives CDR1 MNHEY, CDR2 SVGEGT. The CDR3, as DNA: TGTGCCAGCAGTCAAAGTCAAGAGACCCAGTACTTC. It yields the protein CASSQSQETQYF.

This clonotype has at least ten counts. CDR3 sequence reads: CASSPSGGPYEQYF. CDR3 DNA sequence: TGTGCCAGCAGCCCCTCGGGGGGTCCCTACGAGCAGTACTTC. J is TRBJ2-7 and V is TRBV28, with TRBD2 matching 7 bases. Germline assignment: CDR1 MDHEN and CDR2 SYDVKM. This CDR3 comprises 14 residues. With V trimmed by 6 bases and J by 2 bases, 7 bases remained unmatched.